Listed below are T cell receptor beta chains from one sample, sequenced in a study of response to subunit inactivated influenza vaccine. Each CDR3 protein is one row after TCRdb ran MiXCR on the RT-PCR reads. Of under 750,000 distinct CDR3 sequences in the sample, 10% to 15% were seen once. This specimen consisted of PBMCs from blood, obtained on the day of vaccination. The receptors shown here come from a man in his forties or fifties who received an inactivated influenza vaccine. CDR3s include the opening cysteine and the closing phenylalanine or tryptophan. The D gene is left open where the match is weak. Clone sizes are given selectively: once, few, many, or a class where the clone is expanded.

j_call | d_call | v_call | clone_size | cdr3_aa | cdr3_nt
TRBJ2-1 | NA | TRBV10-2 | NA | CASRRGGQALSEQFF | TGCGCCAGCAGGAGGGGGGGCCAAGCACTCAGTGAGCAGTTCTTC
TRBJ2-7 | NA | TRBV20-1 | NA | CSARGNSYEQYF | TGCAGTGCTAGGGGGAATTCCTACGAGCAGTACTTC
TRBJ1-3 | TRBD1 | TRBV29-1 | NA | CSVKMGQNSGNTIYF | TGCAGCGTGAAAATGGGACAGAACTCTGGAAACACCATATATTTT
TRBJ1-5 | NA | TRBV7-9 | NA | CASSLVSWSGNNQPQHF | TGTGCCAGCAGCTTAGTCTCGTGGAGCGGGAATAATCAGCCCCAGCATTTT
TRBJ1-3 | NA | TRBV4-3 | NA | CASSQDPHLRGNTIYF | TGCGCCAGCAGCCAAGATCCGCACCTCCGGGGAAACACCATATATTTT
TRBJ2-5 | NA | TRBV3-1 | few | CASSQNFGVETQYF | TGTGCCAGCAGCCAAAATTTCGGAGTGGAGACCCAGTACTTC
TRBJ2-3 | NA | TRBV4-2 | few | CASSQEAAFTDTQYF | TGTGCCAGCAGCCAAGAGGCGGCCTTCACAGATACGCAGTATTTT
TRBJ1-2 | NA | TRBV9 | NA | CASSVGVEAYGYTF | TGTGCCAGCAGCGTAGGGGTAGAGGCTTATGGCTACACCTTC
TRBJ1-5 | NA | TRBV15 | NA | CATSRDEGSQPQHF | TGTGCCACCAGCAGAGATGAGGGGTCCCAGCCCCAGCATTTT
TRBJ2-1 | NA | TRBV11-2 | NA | CASSLVFSSYNEQFF | TGTGCCAGCAGCTTAGTTTTCTCCTCCTACAATGAGCAGTTCTTC
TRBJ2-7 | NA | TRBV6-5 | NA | CASSFGRGEYF | TGTGCCAGCAGTTTTGGGAGGGGGGAGTACTTC
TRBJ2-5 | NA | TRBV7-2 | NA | CASSPYSLQETQYF | TGTGCCAGCAGCCCTTACAGTCTCCAAGAGACCCAGTACTTC
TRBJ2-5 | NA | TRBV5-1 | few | CASSLAGGAGQETQYF | TGCGCCAGCAGCTTGGCCGGGGGAGCAGGTCAAGAGACCCAGTACTTC
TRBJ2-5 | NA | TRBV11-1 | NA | CASSPSLGAKGFQETQYF | TGTGCCAGCAGCCCTTCCCTAGGGGCGAAAGGGTTCCAAGAGACCCAGTACTTC
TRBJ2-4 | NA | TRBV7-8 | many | CASSLGGVLAKNIQYF | TGTGCCAGCAGCTTAGGTGGCGTGCTAGCCAAAAACATTCAGTACTTC
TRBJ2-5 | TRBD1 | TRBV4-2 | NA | CASSQVRDSGPRQTQYF | TGTGCCAGCAGCCAAGTTCGGGACAGTGGGCCCCGACAGACCCAGTACTTC
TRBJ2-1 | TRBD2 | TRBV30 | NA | CAWSAKRGAYNEQFF | TGTGCCTGGAGCGCCAAGCGGGGGGCCTACAATGAGCAGTTCTTC
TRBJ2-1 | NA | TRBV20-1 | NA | CSAERWRTYNEQFF | TGCAGTGCCGAGCGGTGGCGGACCTACAATGAGCAGTTCTTC
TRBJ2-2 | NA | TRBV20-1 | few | CSARGGLRRTGELFF | TGCAGTGCTAGGGGTGGACTACGTCGGACCGGGGAGCTGTTTTTT
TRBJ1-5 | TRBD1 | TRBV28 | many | CASSKTGGYNQPQHF | TGTGCCAGCAGCAAGACAGGGGGCTACAATCAGCCCCAGCATTTT
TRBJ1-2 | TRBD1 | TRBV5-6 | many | CASSPGGTAYGYTF | TGTGCCAGCAGCCCTGGCGGGACAGCCTATGGCTACACCTTC
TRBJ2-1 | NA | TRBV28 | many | CASSFGNNEQFF | TGTGCCAGCAGTTTTGGTAACAATGAGCAGTTCTTC
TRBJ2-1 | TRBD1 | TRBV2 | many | CASRAPLTGGGNEQFF | TGTGCCAGCAGGGCTCCTCTGACAGGGGGCGGCAATGAGCAGTTCTTC
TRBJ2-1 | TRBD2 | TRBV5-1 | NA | CASSRRLAGRNEQFF | TGCGCCAGCAGCCGACGACTAGCGGGACGCAATGAGCAGTTCTTC
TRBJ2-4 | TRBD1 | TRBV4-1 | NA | CASSHLAGTVRNIQYF | TGCGCCAGCAGCCACCTGGCCGGGACAGTGAGGAACATTCAGTACTTC
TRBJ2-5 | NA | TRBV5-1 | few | CASSLGPDWGGLKETQYF | TGCGCCAGCAGCTTGGGGCCCGATTGGGGCGGCCTAAAAGAGACCCAGTACTTC
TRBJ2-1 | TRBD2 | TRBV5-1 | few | CASSGPSGRSAGYNEQFF | TGCGCCAGCAGCGGTCCTAGCGGGAGGTCTGCTGGCTACAATGAGCAGTTCTTC
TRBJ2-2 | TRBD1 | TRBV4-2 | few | CASSPPGQGAVGELFF | TGTGCCAGCAGCCCTCCGGGACAGGGGGCAGTCGGGGAGCTGTTTTTT
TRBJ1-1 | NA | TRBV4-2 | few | CASSEVEGLTEAFF | TGTGCCAGCAGCGAGGTGGAAGGGTTGACTGAAGCTTTCTTT
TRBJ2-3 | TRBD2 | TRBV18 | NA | CASSPGVAGSGTDTQYF | TGTGCCAGCTCACCAGGGGTAGCGGGATCAGGCACAGATACGCAGTATTTT
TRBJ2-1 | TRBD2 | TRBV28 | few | CASSLFSGGGNEQFF | TGTGCCAGCAGTTTATTCAGCGGGGGTGGGAATGAGCAGTTCTTC
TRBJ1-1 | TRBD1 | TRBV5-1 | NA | CASSLTGGAFTEAFF | TGCGCCAGCAGCTTGACAGGGGGCGCGTTCACTGAAGCTTTCTTT
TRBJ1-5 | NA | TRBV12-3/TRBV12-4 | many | CASSAGAPNQPQHF | TGTGCCAGCAGCGCAGGAGCCCCTAATCAGCCCCAGCATTTT
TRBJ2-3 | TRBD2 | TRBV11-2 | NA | CASSLEARAGRSFSTDTQYF | TGTGCCAGCAGCTTAGAAGCGCGAGCGGGGCGATCTTTTAGCACAGATACGCAGTATTTT
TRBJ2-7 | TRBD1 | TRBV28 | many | CASSAQTRTGSSLSYEQYF | TGTGCCAGCAGTGCTCAGACACGGACAGGAAGCTCTTTATCCTACGAGCAGTACTTC
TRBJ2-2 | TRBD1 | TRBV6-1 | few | CASSGQGWTGELFF | TGTGCCAGCTCGGGACAGGGGTGGACCGGGGAGCTGTTTTTT
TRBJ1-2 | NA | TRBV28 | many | CASSPLWGVNGYTF | TGTGCCAGCAGCCCCCTTTGGGGGGTCAATGGCTACACCTTC
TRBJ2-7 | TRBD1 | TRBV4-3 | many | CASSHGQGGEQYF | TGCGCCAGCAGCCACGGACAGGGAGGCGAGCAGTACTTC
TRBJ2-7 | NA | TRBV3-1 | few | CASSQEGGQETYEQYF | TGTGCCAGCAGCCAAGAAGGTGGGCAGGAGACCTACGAGCAGTACTTC
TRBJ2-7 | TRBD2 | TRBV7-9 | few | CATAGGVRRFEQYF | TGTGCCACCGCGGGGGGAGTCAGAAGATTCGAGCAGTACTTC
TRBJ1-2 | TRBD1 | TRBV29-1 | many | CSVEARTGGYGYTF | TGCAGCGTTGAAGCGCGGACAGGGGGCTATGGCTACACCTTC
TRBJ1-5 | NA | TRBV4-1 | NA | CASSQDRGRRQPQHF | TGCGCCAGCAGCCAAGATCGGGGGCGCAGGCAGCCCCAGCATTTT
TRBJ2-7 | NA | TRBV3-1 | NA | CASSQGGGGTEQYF | TGTGCCAGCAGCCAAGGTGGAGGGGGTACTGAGCAGTACTTC
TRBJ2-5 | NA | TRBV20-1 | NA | CSAPFGAETQYF | TGCAGTGCACCATTCGGGGCCGAGACCCAGTACTTC
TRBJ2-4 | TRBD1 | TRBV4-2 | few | CASSQGRGPLNIQYF | TGTGCCAGCAGCCAAGGCAGGGGGCCTTTAAACATTCAGTACTTC
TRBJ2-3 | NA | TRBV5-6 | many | CASSFKDGGLSTDTQYF | TGTGCCAGCAGCTTTAAGGACGGAGGACTGTCCACAGATACGCAGTATTTT
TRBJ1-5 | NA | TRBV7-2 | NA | CASSLFSGGNQPQHF | TGTGCCAGCAGCTTATTCTCGGGGGGCAATCAGCCCCAGCATTTT
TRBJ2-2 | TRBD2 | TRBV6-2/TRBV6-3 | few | CASTYRKGLAGIGELFF | TGTGCCAGCACCTATCGAAAGGGACTAGCGGGGATCGGGGAGCTGTTTTTT
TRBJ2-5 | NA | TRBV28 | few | CASNFVGKRQETQYF | TGTGCCAGCAATTTTGTGGGGAAACGACAAGAGACCCAGTACTTC
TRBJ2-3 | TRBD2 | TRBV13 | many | CASSLDGGGAADTQYF | TGTGCCAGCAGCTTGGACGGCGGGGGGGCGGCAGATACGCAGTATTTT
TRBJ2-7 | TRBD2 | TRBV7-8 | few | CASTALAAHSYEQYF | TGTGCCAGCACCGCCCTAGCGGCCCACTCCTACGAGCAGTACTTC
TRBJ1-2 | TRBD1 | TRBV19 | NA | CASSMIHPGQGTQYGYTF | TGTGCCAGTAGTATGATTCACCCCGGACAGGGGACGCAGTATGGCTACACCTTC
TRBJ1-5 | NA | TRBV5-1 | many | CASNPSHQPQHF | TGCGCCAGCAATCCAAGCCATCAGCCCCAGCATTTT
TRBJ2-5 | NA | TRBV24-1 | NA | CATSDFFAGQETQYF | TGTGCCACCAGTGATTTTTTCGCAGGGCAAGAGACCCAGTACTTC
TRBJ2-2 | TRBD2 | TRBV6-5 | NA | CASSYYPSGANTGELFF | TGTGCCAGCAGTTACTACCCTAGCGGGGCGAACACCGGGGAGCTGTTTTTT
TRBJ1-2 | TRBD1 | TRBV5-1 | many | CASSLARDSYGYTF | TGCGCCAGCAGCTTGGCCCGGGACAGCTATGGCTACACCTTC
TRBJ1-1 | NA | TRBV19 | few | CASSIGPGAGGSTEAFF | TGTGCCAGTAGTATAGGGCCGGGGGCAGGAGGTTCAACTGAAGCTTTCTTT
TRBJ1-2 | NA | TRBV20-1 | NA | CSARDLRSSYGYTF | TGCAGTGCTAGAGATCTACGGTCCAGCTATGGCTACACCTTC
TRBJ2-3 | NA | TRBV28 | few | CASSLLWGLGTDTQYF | TGTGCCAGCAGTTTACTCTGGGGGCTAGGCACAGATACGCAGTATTTT
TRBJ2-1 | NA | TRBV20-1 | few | CSAIPEVDEQFF | TGCAGTGCTATCCCCGAGGTCGATGAGCAGTTCTTC